The TCR beta chain under discussion was sequenced for a study of blood T cell repertoires in COVID-19. In the study overall: Italy, Spain and the United States were the sources of the convalescent and acute COVID-19 samples. T cells, B-cell-depleted T cells, or PBMCs supplied cDNA or gDNA.

Authors' methods: Using reference gene primer amplification, nucleated cell counts were estimated. Data came from immunoSEQ multiplex PCR; TCRdb stores just in-frame clones and leaves some out. V and J calls and clone size come straight from that table; D and trimming were deduced from the DNA. The sample has approximately 78,000 clones, 70% to 90% seen once. This CDR3 comprises 14 residues. V lost 7 bases, J lost 7 bases, and 17 bases lay in between. Germline V CDR1 and CDR2: SGHDN, FVKESK. Sequencing input: peripheral blood. This TCR came from a middle-aged man with acute or convalescent COVID-19. The rearrangement uses TRBV14 and TRBJ1-5; D unclear. The CDR3 DNA reads TGTGCCAGCACCCCTCATAAGGGCGGGCAGCCCCAGCATTTT. Amino acid sequence: CASTPHKGGQPQHF.